The 6 T cell receptor beta chains given below trace back to one sample, sequenced in a study of T-cell memory formation after mild COVID-19. TCRdb re-called the 5' RACE reads with MiXCR, one entry per CDR3 protein. The sample carries some 600,000 distinct CDR3 sequences, about 18% recorded once. Sequences were obtained from PBMCs or a T cell subset sorted from them (not recorded which). These TCRs come from an adult woman who had mild COVID-19 (a few samples of this study predate the infection). Cell type and time point are not known.

This clonotype showed up just a few times. The V call is TRBV7-9, the J call TRBJ2-3, with 8 positions matching TRBD2. Looked up from germline, CDR1 is SEHNR and CDR2 is FQNEAQ (reference sequence). With 1 base clipped from V and 6 bases from J, the junction kept 9 bases outside the gene matches. There are 16 residues in the CDR3. CDR3 DNA sequence: TGTGCCAGCAGCTTAGGACCGGGAGGGCCTAGGGATACGCAGTATTTT. Amino acid sequence: CASSLGPGGPRDTQYF.

The rearrangement links TRBV12-3 or TRBV12-4 to TRBJ2-1; 11 nucleotides line up with TRBD2. V lost 4 bases and J lost 0; bases outside the gene matches: 8. This CDR3 has 18 amino acids. CDR3 in DNA: TGTGCCAGCAGTTCGCGTAGCGGGGGGGCCCACTCCTACAATGAGCAGTTCTTC. This gives the protein CASSSRSGGAHSYNEQFF.

This sequence joins TRBV7-2 and TRBJ2-4; the D gene is possibly TRBD2 (6 bases). Germline V lookup: CDR1 SGHTA, CDR2 FQGNSA. V was pared by 0 bases and J by 2 bases, with 11 bases between. CDR3 length: 16 amino acids. CDR3: CASSLAVAASKNIQYF. DNA of the CDR3: TGTGCCAGCAGCTTAGCGGTAGCGGCCTCCAAAAACATTCAGTACTTC.

The chain uses TRBV27 and TRBJ1-6, with 8 bases lining up with TRBD1. V gave up 5 bases and J gave up 15 bases; unmatched junction bases: 15. CDR1 and CDR2 (germline): MNHEY, SMNVEV (reference sequence). This CDR3 is 15 amino acids long. CDR3: CASSDRDRMSSGLHF. The CDR3, as DNA: TGTGCCAGCAGTGACCGGGACAGGATGTCCTCGGGCCTCCACTTT.

This chain links TRBV10-3 with TRBJ1-6, with D perhaps matching TRBD1 (5 bases). The CDR3 is made up of 15 amino acids. Trimming stripped 1 base from V and 7 bases from J, with 11 bases between. Germline CDR1 reads ENHRY; CDR2 reads SYGVKD. The CDR3 loop reads CAISEWGDQNSPLHF. For the CDR3, the DNA is TGTGCCATCAGTGAGTGGGGGGATCAGAATTCACCCCTCCACTTT.

There are a few counts of this clonotype. The chain couples TRBV5-1 to TRBJ2-5; 12 bases map to TRBD1. Germline V lookup: CDR1 SGHRS, CDR2 YFSETQ. The J segment lost 5 bases and the V segment lost 4 bases, leaving 6 bases of the junction unmatched. The CDR3 consists of 15 residues. The CDR3 nucleotides are TGCGCCAGCAGCAACCGGGACAGGGGGCGGGAGACCCAGTACTTC. Encoded protein: CASSNRDRGRETQYF.